This TCR beta chain was recorded in a study of metastatic and nonmetastatic thyroid tumors. All patients were untreated before thyroid surgery. TCRdb reassembled clones from the PCR reads with MiXCR. The data show around 5,900 clones, 30% to 40% seen once. This clone is classed as medium-sized (0.01 to 0.1%). This CDR3 comprises 13 residues. Germline CDR1 and CDR2: SGHAT and FQNNGV. V was pared by 2 bases and J by 4 bases, with 7 bases between. The rearrangement uses TRBV11-2 and TRBJ2-3, with a weak D call TRBD1 (5 bases). The material sequenced was adjacent normal tissue. This clonotype was sampled from a male donor with papillary thyroid cancer or a benign thyroid nodule (not recorded which). Some clones in this sample may be carry-over from other donors' samples. DNA for the CDR3: TGTGCCAGCAGCTTAATCAGGGCAGATACGCAGTATTTT. Translating gives CASSLIRADTQYF.